A single sample gave rise to the 27 T cell receptor beta chains below, sequenced in a study of Tregs in tolerant kidney transplant recipients. Method: immunoSEQ multiplex PCR; TCRdb's copy keeps in-frame clones and lacks some. Here the sample spans roughly 20,000 clones, approximately 81% being singletons. Mixed chimerism was transient after nonmyeloablative marrow transplants from related graft donors. Source: CD8+ T cells from blood (PBMCs), taken 6 months after the transplant. The receptors originated from a human patient who received a combined kidney and bone marrow transplant. Some T cells may be supplied by the graft donor.

The chain has TRBV4-1 and TRBJ1-4, with TRBD1 matching over 8 bases. The CDR3 spans 15 residues. The germline V gene encodes CDR1 MGHRA and CDR2 YSYEKL. Germline trimming cut 1 base from V and 8 bases from J; bases unmatched to any gene: 6. The CDR3 region has the DNA TGCGCCAGCAGCCAAGGGAAACAGGGGGACGAAAAACTGTTTTTT. Its translation is CASSQGKQGDEKLFF.

This chain joins TRBV11-2 and TRBJ2-7; the D gene is possibly TRBD1 (5 bases). Trimming pared 3 bases from V and 8 bases from J, leaving 17 bases between. This CDR3 comprises 14 residues. Germline V gives CDR1 SGHAT, CDR2 FQNNGV. Here the CDR3 DNA reads TGTGCCAGCAGCTTTTCCGTGAGGACACCTCAGCAGTACTTC. Amino acids: CASSFSVRTPQQYF. Using reference TRBV11-2 and TRBJ2-7 for the parts outside the CDR3, the full variable domain is EAGVAQSPRYKIIEKRQSVAFWCNPISGHATLYWYQQILGQGPKLLIQFQNNGVVDDSQLPKDRFSAERLKGVDSTLKIQPAKLEDSAVYLCASSFSVRTPQQYFGPGTRLTVT.

The V call is TRBV19, the J call TRBJ2-1; 8 bases fit TRBD2. The V and J ends lost 3 bases and 7 bases, in that order; junction bases with no gene match: 11. The CDR3 length is 16 residues. Germline V gene lookup returns CDR1 LNHDA and CDR2 SQIVND (reference sequence). CDR3 sequence: CASSIGSGSQGNEQFF. CDR3 nucleotide sequence: TGTGCCAGTAGTATTGGAAGCGGGAGTCAAGGTAATGAGCAGTTCTTC.

A few counts support this clone. The V and J genes are TRBV6-5 and TRBJ2-2; perhaps TRBD2 as D (6 bases). CDR1 and CDR2 (germline): MNHEY, SVGAGI. The CDR3 extends over 12 amino acids. V was pared by 11 bases and J by 3 bases, with 10 bases between. Here the CDR3 reads CAVGEDTGELFF. The CDR3 nucleotides read TGTGCCGTCGGGGAGGACACCGGGGAGCTGTTTTTT.

The V and J genes are TRBV4-2 and TRBJ2-2; 7 nucleotides line up with TRBD1. The germline CDR1 and CDR2 sequences are LGHNA and YNFKEQ. The CDR3 spans 15 residues. V lost 1 base to trimming and J lost 6 bases; unmatched junction nucleotides: 5. The CDR3 sequence is CASSQGQGISGELFF. CDR3 coding DNA: TGTGCCAGCAGCCAAGGACAGGGAATATCCGGGGAGCTGTTTTTT.

This clone was seen only a few times. The rearrangement uses TRBV11-2 and TRBJ1-2; 8 bases agree with TRBD1. Germline CDR1 and CDR2: SGHAT and FQNNGV. Unmatched junction bases numbered 12, after V lost 6 bases and J lost 3 bases. The CDR3 consists of 16 residues. The chain's CDR3 is CASSYSMTGEYYGYTF. Here the CDR3 DNA reads TGTGCCAGCAGTTACTCGATGACAGGGGAATACTATGGCTACACCTTC.

In this sample, this clone turned up once. The J gene is TRBJ2-5, the V gene TRBV13, with TRBD2 identical over 9 bases. The junction had 9 bases not matched to a gene; V was cut back by 5 bases and J by 2 bases. From germline, CDR1 is PRHDT and CDR2 FYEKMQ (reference sequence). This CDR3 region has 16 residues. The CDR3, as DNA: TGTGCCAGCAGCCCCGGCGGGGGGGCACGGCAAGAGACCCAGTACTTC. It translates to CASSPGGGARQETQYF.

V usage is TRBV6-1 and J usage is TRBJ1-5; 9 bases are shared with TRBD1. The CDR3 has 14 amino acids. V lost 5 bases and J lost 7; bases outside the gene matches: 6. Germline V CDR1 and CDR2: MNHNS, SASEGT. CDR3 DNA sequence: TGTGCCAGCAGTAGCGGGACAGGGATCCAGCCCCAGCATTTT. Translation: CASSSGTGIQPQHF.

This clone was detected a few times. This chain connects TRBV7-9 to TRBJ2-1; D unresolved. The germline V gene encodes CDR1 SEHNR and CDR2 FQNEAQ (reference sequence). V lost 4 bases to trimming and J lost 8 bases, with 12 bases between them. There are 13 residues in the CDR3. CDR3 protein: CASSYTQVHEQFF. The CDR3 bases are TGTGCCAGCAGCTACACCCAGGTCCATGAGCAGTTCTTC.

The V gene is TRBV28, the J gene TRBJ2-3; D is uncertain. The CDR3 is 14 amino acids. The germline gives CDR1 MDHEN, CDR2 SYDVKM. The V end lost 10 bases, the J end lost 0 bases, and 14 bases lay between the germline ends. CDR3 sequence (DNA): TGTGCCACAACCACGGAGCTAAGCACAGATACGCAGTATTTT. Translated, it gives CATTTELSTDTQYF.

This clone was recorded once. This sequence joins TRBV7-2 and TRBJ2-3, with D hard to call. From germline, CDR1 is SGHTA and CDR2 FQGNSA. V was cut by 5 bases and J by 7 bases, with 7 bases left in between. The CDR3 spans 11 residues. CDR3 sequence reads: CASSPGNTQYF. The CDR3 DNA is TGTGCCAGCAGCCCAGGAAATACGCAGTATTTT. Variable domain in full (rest from reference TRBV7-2 and TRBJ2-3): GAGVSQSPSNKVTEKGKDVELRCDPISGHTALYWYRQSLGQGLEFLIYFQGNSAPDKSGLPSDRFSAERTGGSVSTLTIQRTQQEDSAVYLCASSPGNTQYFGPGTRLTVL.

The chain has TRBV2 and TRBJ2-1, with 12 bases aligning to TRBD2. V lost 7 bases and J lost 12; bases outside the gene matches: 4. CDR1 is SNHLY, CDR2 FYNNEI, per germline. The length of the CDR3 is 12 residues. CDR3: CASTVLAGGQFF. CDR3 DNA: TGTGCCAGCACCGTACTAGCGGGGGGGCAGTTCTTC.

The J gene is TRBJ1-2, the V gene TRBV5-6, with 9 bases fitting TRBD1. The CDR3 spans 14 residues. The J segment lost 5 bases and the V segment lost 0 bases, leaving 2 bases of the junction unmatched. Germline V gene data show CDR1 as SGHDT and CDR2 as YYEEEE. The CDR3 DNA sequence: TGTGCCAGCAGCTTGGGGACAGGGGTGTATGGCTACACCTTC. Translating gives CASSLGTGVYGYTF. The variable domain in full, with the rest retrieved from reference TRBV5-6 and TRBJ1-2, is DAGVTQSPTHLIKTRGQQVTLRCSPKSGHDTVSWYQQALGQGPQFIFQYYEEEERQRGNFPDRFSGHQFPNYSSELNVNALLLGDSALYLCASSLGTGVYGYTFGSGTRLTVV.

The chain is built from TRBV5-6 and TRBJ2-7; unclear D gene. The germline V gene encodes CDR1 SGHDT and CDR2 YYEEEE. The CDR3 is 18 residues long. Trimming removed 2 bases from V and 3 bases from J, with 24 bases in between. The DNA of the CDR3 is TGTGCCAGCAGCTTCAGCCGCGGATCCCCCACGTTTAGCTACGAGCAGTACTTC. It yields the protein CASSFSRGSPTFSYEQYF. The full variable domain, with the rest looked up from reference TRBV5-6 and TRBJ2-7, is DAGVTQSPTHLIKTRGQQVTLRCSPKSGHDTVSWYQQALGQGPQFIFQYYEEEERQRGNFPDRFSGHQFPNYSSELNVNALLLGDSALYLCASSFSRGSPTFSYEQYFGPGTRLTVT.

This clone was counted a few times. This chain uses TRBV9 with TRBJ2-2; tentatively, D is TRBD2 (6 bases). The CDR3 spans 16 residues. In germline, CDR1 is SGDLS, CDR2 YYNGEE. The germline V and J ends were trimmed by 4 bases and 4 bases, with 17 bases remaining between them. In nucleotides, the CDR3 is TGTGCCAGCAGCTCTCCGCAGGAGGGATTCACCGGGGAGCTGTTTTTT. Translation: CASSSPQEGFTGELFF.

The chain carries TRBV28 and TRBJ2-1; D remains unclear. The CDR3 is 11 amino acids. The germline V gene has CDR1 MDHEN and CDR2 SYDVKM. V shed 7 bases and J shed 6 bases, with 7 bases lying between them. The CDR3 DNA reads TGTGCCAGCACTCTAAGCAATGAGCAGTTCTTC. Amino acids: CASTLSNEQFF.

This chain connects TRBV19 to TRBJ2-7, with TRBD2 identical over 8 bases. V dropped 3 bases and J dropped 3; count of bases not matched to a gene: 10. This CDR3 contains 16 residues. The germline CDR1 and CDR2 sequences are LNHDA and SQIVND (reference sequence). CDR3 bases: TGTGCCAGTAGTATTGTCTCGGGAGGGGATAGCTACGAGCAGTACTTC. The encoded protein is CASSIVSGGDSYEQYF.

The CDR3 nucleotides read TGTGCCAGCAGCTTAGGAGGGCCCTCCTACGAGCAGTACTTC. This encodes CASSLGGPSYEQYF. The chain is built from TRBV11-2 and TRBJ2-7; a possible D gene is TRBD2 (5 bases). This CDR3 region has 14 residues. CDR1 is SGHAT and CDR2 is FQNNGV in the germline V gene. The V end lost 1 base, the J end lost 0 bases, and 7 bases lay between the germline ends.

The V gene is TRBV6-5, the J gene TRBJ1-2; no definite D call. The CDR3 extends over 12 amino acids. Trimming removed 2 bases at V and 7 bases at J, with 8 bases between. CDR1 and CDR2 (germline): MNHEY, SVGAGI. This CDR3 is CASSYGQSGYTF. The CDR3 region has the DNA TGTGCCAGCAGTTACGGGCAGTCTGGCTACACCTTC.

The chain recombines TRBV6-5 with TRBJ2-1; 11 nucleotides match TRBD2. Trimming at V came to 5 bases and at J to 12 bases, leaving 0 bases not matched to a gene. Germline assignment: CDR1 MNHEY and CDR2 SVGAGI. The CDR3 has 11 amino acids. The CDR3 reads CASSTSGRQFF. CDR3 nucleotides: TGTGCCAGCAGTACTAGCGGGAGGCAGTTCTTC.

This clone appeared once. The rearrangement links TRBV6-5 to TRBJ2-3; 8 nucleotides agree with TRBD2. The germline V gene has CDR1 MNHEY and CDR2 SVGAGI. After removal of 5 bases from V and 5 bases from J, the junction contained 9 bases not matched to a gene. This CDR3 spans 15 amino acids. The CDR3 loop is CASSPLSGGVDTQYF. The CDR3 DNA is TGTGCCAGCAGTCCCTTATCGGGGGGGGTAGATACGCAGTATTTT.

The chain uses TRBV9 and TRBJ2-1, with 9 bases identical to TRBD2. Per germline, CDR1 SGDLS and CDR2 YYNGEE. V trimming: 4 bases; J trimming: 7 bases; junction bases outside the gene matches: 9. This CDR3 contains 15 residues. The CDR3 DNA follows: TGTGCCAGCAGCCTTCTGCTAGCGGGGAAAAATGAGCAGTTCTTC. This translates into CASSLLLAGKNEQFF.

This clone appeared a few times. The chain has TRBV7-8 and TRBJ2-1; possible D gene TRBD2, 6 bases. CDR1 is SGHVS, CDR2 FQNEAQ, per germline. This CDR3 region has 14 residues. V lost 5 bases, J lost 2 bases, and 10 bases lay in between. The DNA of the CDR3 is TGTGCCAGCAGCCCCTGGACTACCTACAATGAGCAGTTCTTC. Its protein product is CASSPWTTYNEQFF.

The J gene is TRBJ2-3, the V gene TRBV7-6; D perhaps matches TRBD2 (5 bases). The CDR3 consists of 15 residues. Germline V gives CDR1 SGHVS, CDR2 FNYEAQ. V was clipped by 3 bases and J by 4 bases, with 14 bases between them. The DNA of the CDR3 is TGTGCCAGCAGCTTTCTTCTTTGGACTTCAGATACGCAGTATTTT. It is translated as CASSFLLWTSDTQYF.

This CDR3 is CASSQGFRYEQFF. CDR3 sequence (DNA): TGTGCCAGCAGCCAAGGTTTTCGGTATGAGCAGTTCTTC. The chain couples TRBV4-2 to TRBJ2-1; D uncertain. V lost 1 base and J lost 8, with 9 bases in between. In germline, CDR1 is LGHNA, CDR2 YNFKEQ. The CDR3 is made up of 13 amino acids.

This clone has only one observation. The rearrangement links TRBV2 to TRBJ2-5, with TRBD1 matching over 7 bases. The J call is doubtful: the DNA matches TRBJ2-7 better. Germline V gives CDR1 SNHLY, CDR2 FYNNEI. The CDR3 sequence is 12 residues long. The CDR3 nucleotides are TGTGCCATTCTGACAGGGTCCTACGAGCAGTACTTC. As protein: CAILTGSYEQYF.

The chain uses TRBV7-3 and TRBJ2-2; 8 positions agree with TRBD1. CDR1 is SGHTA and CDR2 is FQGTGA in the germline V gene. The CDR3 extends over 17 amino acids. V trimming: 2 bases; J trimming: 1 base; junction bases outside the gene matches: 6. CDR3 protein: CASSLPPGGLNTGELFF. The CDR3 coding sequence is TGTGCCAGCAGCTTACCCCCAGGGGGCCTGAACACCGGGGAGCTGTTTTTT.